The sequence of this T cell receptor (beta chain) was determined in a study of blood T cell repertoires in COVID-19. Germline-derived CDR1 and CDR2 are SGHVS and FQNEAQ. Trimming took off 3 bases at V and 1 base at J, with 12 bases between the two ends. The CDR3 totals 15 residues. Profiled with immunoSEQ multiplex PCR; TCRdb holds only in-frame clones, not every one. The repertoire holds under 150,000 clones, with more than 75% as singletons. The sequenced material came from peripheral blood. This chain uses TRBV7-8 with TRBJ1-2, with D hard to call. The TCR comes from a human donor in a cohort sampled during active COVID-19. The CDR3 protein is CASSFSTGVNYGYTF. CDR3 in DNA: TGTGCCAGCAGCTTTAGTACCGGGGTTAACTATGGCTACACCTTC.